This is a list of T cell receptor beta chains from one sample in a study of CD8+CD57+ T cells in acquired aplastic anemia. TCRdb ran MiXCR on the reads and lists one entry per CDR3 protein. The sample gives hundreds of thousands of distinct CDR3 sequences, less than 35% of which show up once; less than 0.85% is in the top ten. Sequenced material: sorted CD4+, CD8+, or CD8+CD57+ T cells (not recorded which) from PBMCs. The receptors shown here come from a human donor with aplastic anemia. The CDR3 runs from the conserved cysteine through the conserved F or W. D genes are given only for firm matches. Rows give clone size only sometimes, using once, few, many, or a class for an expanded clone.

V	J	D	size	CDR3	DNA
TRBV11-1	TRBJ1-2	.	many	CASSLDRGTGYGYTF	TGTGCCAGCAGCTTAGATCGGGGTACGGGCTATGGCTACACCTTC
TRBV2	TRBJ2-3	.	.	CASSGSGEGPDTQYF	TGTGCCAGCAGTGGTTCAGGGGAAGGTCCGGATACGCAGTATTTT
TRBV10-3	TRBJ1-1	.	many	CAISESEGSNTEAFF	TGTGCCATCAGTGAGTCGGAGGGAAGTAACACTGAAGCTTTCTTT
TRBV15	TRBJ1-5	.	.	CATSEIQARGNQPQHF	TGTGCCACCAGTGAAATACAGGCTAGGGGCAATCAGCCCCAGCATTTT
TRBV20-1	TRBJ2-2	TRBD2	.	CSARVPAGSGELFF	TGCAGTGCTAGAGTGCCAGCGGGGTCCGGGGAGCTGTTTTTT
TRBV2	TRBJ2-7	TRBD2	.	CASSYGTSGGEQYF	TGTGCCAGCAGTTACGGGACTAGCGGGGGGGAGCAGTACTTC
TRBV5-5	TRBJ2-7	.	few	CASSSGTNRPEQYF	TGTGCCAGCAGCTCTGGAACCAACCGGCCCGAGCAGTACTTC
TRBV7-2	TRBJ2-5	.	few	CASSSLGQETQYF	TGTGCCAGCAGCTCACTAGGACAGGAGACCCAGTACTTC
TRBV12-5	TRBJ1-1	.	.	CASGSGDTEAFF	TGTGCTAGTGGTAGCGGGGACACTGAAGCTTTCTTT
TRBV24-1	TRBJ2-2	.	many	CATSRTTNTGELFF	TGTGCCACCAGTCGGACTACCAACACCGGGGAGCTGTTTTTT
TRBV19	TRBJ1-1	.	many	CASLRQDSHTEAFF	TGTGCCAGCCTCAGACAGGACAGTCACACTGAAGCTTTCTTT
TRBV7-8	TRBJ1-6	TRBD1	many	CASSQGQNNSPLHF	TGTGCCAGCAGCCAGGGACAGAATAATTCACCCCTCCACTTT
TRBV5-4	TRBJ2-2	.	.	CASSLMGQNTGELFF	TGTGCCAGCAGCTTGATGGGACAGAACACCGGGGAGCTGTTTTTT
TRBV11-3	TRBJ1-1	TRBD1	.	CASSGTGEYTEAFF	TGTGCCAGCAGTGGGACAGGGGAGTACACTGAAGCTTTCTTT
TRBV7-2	TRBJ1-5	.	many	CASSLSLRSNQPQHF	TGTGCCAGCAGCTTATCACTGAGAAGCAATCAGCCCCAGCATTTT
TRBV29-1	TRBJ2-7	.	many	CSVEDRVGRNFYEQYF	TGCAGCGTTGAAGATCGGGTAGGGAGGAACTTCTACGAGCAGTACTTC
TRBV7-2	TRBJ2-7	.	.	CASTRPYEQYF	TGTGCCAGCACCCGTCCCTACGAGCAGTACTTC
TRBV6-5	TRBJ2-3	.	few	CASSYEYTQYF	TGTGCCAGCAGTTACGAGTATACGCAGTATTTT
TRBV4-2	TRBJ2-1	.	.	CASSQGDRPRHEQFF	TGTGCCAGCAGCCAAGGGGATAGGCCCCGGCATGAGCAGTTCTTC
TRBV29-1	TRBJ1-1	.	.	CSVEEGAGTEAFF	TGCAGCGTTGAAGAAGGGGCCGGCACTGAAGCTTTCTTT
TRBV10-3	TRBJ1-2	.	many	CAISDRDGFYGYTF	TGTGCCATCAGTGACCGGGACGGATTCTATGGCTACACCTTC
TRBV7-2	TRBJ2-7	.	many	CASSLLGYEQYF	TGTGCCAGCAGCTTATTGGGCTACGAGCAGTACTTC
TRBV19	TRBJ2-7	.	once	CASSLRTDLPYEQYF	TGTGCCAGTAGTCTACGGACAGACCTTCCCTACGAGCAGTACTTC
TRBV7-9	TRBJ1-5	.	.	CASSRRQQNQPQHF	TGTGCCAGCAGCCGAAGACAGCAAAATCAGCCCCAGCATTTT
TRBV9	TRBJ2-7	TRBD1	.	CASSPVAGQGTGEQYF	TGTGCCAGCAGCCCTGTTGCGGGACAGGGTACTGGTGAGCAGTACTTC
TRBV6-5	TRBJ2-1	TRBD2	.	CASSYSASGSEQFF	TGTGCCAGCAGTTACTCGGCTAGCGGGAGTGAGCAGTTCTTC
TRBV25-1	TRBJ1-2	.	.	CASSFRLEGYTF	TGTGCCAGCAGTTTTAGGCTGGAGGGCTACACCTTC
TRBV2	TRBJ2-7	.	.	CASRGAGAYSYEQYF	TGTGCCAGCAGGGGCGCGGGGGCCTACTCCTACGAGCAGTACTTC